This entry describes one T cell receptor beta chain. Its specificity is unknown. One junction end disagrees with the germline gene, perhaps due to a read error. Looked up from germline, CDR1 is SGHVS and CDR2 is FNYEAQ. This CDR3 has 16 amino acids. The entry originates in a study of OX40 agonist ivuxolimab in advanced cancers. Background on the study: Each patient was given ivuxolimab into a vein every 2 weeks, at 0.01 to 10 mg/kg. Among those treated, three patients had partial responses, one with hepatocellular carcinoma and two with cutaneous melanoma.

Study-wide results and caveats: Still undetermined is the antigen specificity of the expanded peripheral T cells.

TCRdb's table, derived via immunoSEQ multiplex PCR, lists solely in-frame clones and lacks some. The data contain some 74,000 clones, 80% to 95% of them singletons. Autoimmune disease history or systemic immunosuppression barred patients. The rearrangement uses TRBV7-6 and TRBJ1-1; 8 nucleotides match TRBD1. The sequencing here drew on CD4+ or CD8+ T cells sorted from blood, taken in a trial of the OX40 agonist ivuxolimab. The sequence was obtained from an adult with an advanced solid tumor such as melanoma, head and neck, liver or kidney cancer. CDR3 sequence: CASSLVIQGGETEAFF. DNA of the CDR3: TGTGCCAGCAGTTTAGTAATACAGGGGGGGGAAACTGAAGCTTTCTTT.